The rows below give T cell receptor beta chains drawn from one sample of a study of neurological immune-mediated disorders. MiXCR, run by TCRdb on the 5' RACE reads, gives a single entry per CDR3 protein. The table includes roughly 60,000 distinct CDR3 sequences, around 10% detected once. The sequenced sample consisted of PBMCs. These receptors all stem from a man in his fifties or sixties in good health. Each CDR3 is given with its conserved first and last residue. D genes are given only for firm matches. Expanded clones get a size class; other rows say once, few or many, or leave the size out.

CDR3nt	CDR3aa	v_gene	j_gene	abundance	d_gene
TGTGCCAGCAGCTTAGGGTCCAGCGGCTCCCGAGGCACAGATACGCAGTATTTT	CASSLGSSGSRGTDTQYF	TRBV7-2	TRBJ2-3	many	NA
TGTGCCAGCAATCCTGGGCCTAGGACTGAAGCTTTCTTT	CASNPGPRTEAFF	TRBV6-2/TRBV6-3	TRBJ1-1	many	NA
TGTGCCACCAGTGACTCACAGGGGACTGGAGGCTACACCTTC	CATSDSQGTGGYTF	TRBV24-1	TRBJ1-2	many	TRBD1
TGCGCCAGCAGCCCGGAGGTCAGGGTGCCGGATGAAGCTTTCTTT	CASSPEVRVPDEAFF	TRBV5-1	TRBJ1-1	many	NA
TGTGCCAGCAGCAACACAGGGAACCAAGAGACCCAGTACTTC	CASSNTGNQETQYF	TRBV7-2	TRBJ2-5	many	NA
TGTGCCAGCAGCCAACCTGGACAGGGGATAGGGGAAGCTTTCTTT	CASSQPGQGIGEAFF	TRBV7-9	TRBJ1-1	many	TRBD1
TGCGCCAGCACCCCGGACGCTGGAAACACCATATATTTT	CASTPDAGNTIYF	TRBV5-1	TRBJ1-3	many	NA
TGTGCCACCAGTGATTTCAGGCAGGGGGTTGACACCAGGGAGCTGTTTTTT	CATSDFRQGVDTRELFF	TRBV24-1	TRBJ2-2	NA	TRBD1
TGCAGTGTATACAGGGGAAGGAATGAGCAGTTCTTC	CSVYRGRNEQFF	TRBV20-1	TRBJ2-1	many	TRBD1
TGTGCCAGCAGCCCGCGACCGGATTTGGTAGCTTTCTTT	CASSPRPDLVAFF	TRBV11-1	TRBJ1-1	many	NA
TGTGCCAGCATCAAAAAGCCGGCGGGGAGAGGCGGCTACACCTTC	CASIKKPAGRGGYTF	TRBV12-3/TRBV12-4	TRBJ1-2	many	NA
TGTGCCAGCAGCTTGGTCGGAGGAGGGAGCAGTCAGCCCCAGCATTTT	CASSLVGGGSSQPQHF	TRBV5-5	TRBJ1-5	many	NA
TGCAGTGCACCTGTTTGGGGAAACACTGAAGCTTTCTTT	CSAPVWGNTEAFF	TRBV20-1	TRBJ1-1	few	NA
TGTGCCAGCAGCTCTCAGGGGGCTCAGCAGCCCCAGCATTTT	CASSSQGAQQPQHF	TRBV7-2	TRBJ1-5	many	TRBD1
TGTGCCAGCAGCCCACTTGGGAGACAGGGGGCGTATGGCTACACCTTC	CASSPLGRQGAYGYTF	TRBV14	TRBJ1-2	many	TRBD1
TGCGCCAGCAGTGTTATGGGGGGGCTCTTAGATACGCAGTATTTT	CASSVMGGLLDTQYF	TRBV5-1	TRBJ2-3	many	NA
TGCAGCGGCGTCACGGGGCCTTCCTACGAGCAGTACTTC	CSGVTGPSYEQYF	TRBV29-1	TRBJ2-7	many	NA
TGCAGTGCCTGGGACACCCCCACAGATACGCAGTATTTT	CSAWDTPTDTQYF	TRBV20-1	TRBJ2-3	many	NA
TGCAGTGCTAATAGACAGTTGAACACTGAAGCTTTCTTT	CSANRQLNTEAFF	TRBV20-1	TRBJ1-1	many	NA
TGTGCCAGCACCCTATCCCGGGACCGAGGATTCTATGGCTACACCTTC	CASTLSRDRGFYGYTF	TRBV11-2	TRBJ1-2	many	NA
TGTGCCAGCAGCCGATCGGGACTAGCGGGGAACACCGGGGAGCTGTTTTTT	CASSRSGLAGNTGELFF	TRBV7-2	TRBJ2-2	many	TRBD2
TGCAGTGCTAGAGAGGGACCCTACGTAGCGGGGGAAGAGACCCAGTACTTC	CSAREGPYVAGEETQYF	TRBV20-1	TRBJ2-5	many	TRBD2
TGTGCCAGCAGCCAGGGGACAGGCCAACAGGACACTGAAGCTTTCTTT	CASSQGTGQQDTEAFF	TRBV5-6	TRBJ1-1	many	TRBD1
TGTGCCCCCCAGGCCAGGGGCACAGATACGCAGTATTTT	CAPQARGTDTQYF	TRBV27	TRBJ2-3	many	NA
TGTGCCAGCAGTGGGCAGGGGGGCAAAAACATTCAGTACTTC	CASSGQGGKNIQYF	TRBV25-1	TRBJ2-4	few	NA
TGTGCCAGCAGTTTGAGGACGACGGGGGAGACCCAGTACTTC	CASSLRTTGETQYF	TRBV12-3/TRBV12-4	TRBJ2-5	NA	NA
TGTGCCAGCAGCCCAACCACTCGACAGGGAGGTGGCTACACCTTC	CASSPTTRQGGGYTF	TRBV3-1	TRBJ1-2	many	TRBD1
TGCGCCAGCAGGAATCCCTGGGGGGGCGCCGGGGAGCTGTTTTTT	CASRNPWGGAGELFF	TRBV5-1	TRBJ2-2	many	NA
TGTGCCAGCAGTCGGGGAAGAGGCAATCAGCCCCAGCATTTT	CASSRGRGNQPQHF	TRBV7-2	TRBJ1-5	many	NA
TGCAGTGCTCTAGACGGGGGGCAAAATCAGCCCCAGCATTTT	CSALDGGQNQPQHF	TRBV20-1	TRBJ1-5	NA	NA
TGTGCCAGCAGCCTGGGAGCCAGACCGAGCTCTGGAAACACCATATATTTT	CASSLGARPSSGNTIYF	TRBV5-5	TRBJ1-3	many	NA
TGTGCCAGCAGTTTATCGAGACAGGGCGAGCTTGGAGGCTACACCTTC	CASSLSRQGELGGYTF	TRBV27	TRBJ1-2	many	TRBD1
TGCGCCAGCAGCCTACGGACAGGGAATAAGGGTGAGCAGTTCTTC	CASSLRTGNKGEQFF	TRBV5-1	TRBJ2-1	many	TRBD1
TGTGCCAGCAGTTACTCGTGTCATGCCCCCTCCTACAATGAGCAGTTCTTC	CASSYSCHAPSYNEQFF	TRBV6-2/TRBV6-3	TRBJ2-1	NA	NA
TGCGCCAGCAGACCAGCCCCGGACACCTCCTACGAGCAGTACTTC	CASRPAPDTSYEQYF	TRBV5-1	TRBJ2-7	many	NA
TGCAGCGTTGGAAGACCCTTTGGGGACACCGGGGAGCTGTTTTTT	CSVGRPFGDTGELFF	TRBV29-1	TRBJ2-2	many	NA
TGTGCCAGCAGTTACGGGAGAAATGAAAAACTGTTTTTT	CASSYGRNEKLFF	TRBV6-2/TRBV6-3	TRBJ1-4	many	NA
TGTGCCAGCAGCTCAGGACAGGGCTTCGAAAATGAGCAGTTCTTC	CASSSGQGFENEQFF	TRBV5-4	TRBJ2-1	many	TRBD1
TGCAGTGCTAAGCAGGCGTCTAACTATGGCTACACCTTC	CSAKQASNYGYTF	TRBV20-1	TRBJ1-2	NA	NA
TGTGCCAGCAGCTTAGGGAGGGGTGGAAGCAATTCACCCCTCCACTTT	CASSLGRGGSNSPLHF	TRBV7-2	TRBJ1-6	many	NA
TGCAGTGCTAGTGTTAGCGGCGGCACAGATACGCAGTATTTT	CSASVSGGTDTQYF	TRBV20-1	TRBJ2-3	many	NA
TGTGCCAGCGGACAGGGGATAGGTGAGCAGTTCTTC	CASGQGIGEQFF	TRBV6-4	TRBJ2-1	few	TRBD1
TGTGCCAGCAGCTCACAACCTTTTGTTCACCCGACAGTCCCCTATAATTCACCCCTCCACTTT	CASSSQPFVHPTVPYNSPLHF	TRBV7-2	TRBJ1-6	many	NA
TGTGCCAGCAGCTTTACAGGGCAAGAGACCCAGTACTTC	CASSFTGQETQYF	TRBV5-6	TRBJ2-5	NA	NA
TGCAGTGCTAGAGATTGGAAGCGGGGGGACAATGAGCAGTTCTTC	CSARDWKRGDNEQFF	TRBV20-1	TRBJ2-1	many	TRBD2
TGTGCCAGCAGCCCGTTTACCGGGGAGCTGTTTTTT	CASSPFTGELFF	TRBV28	TRBJ2-2	NA	NA
TGTGCCAGCAGCCCGGGAGGGACAGGGGGGAAGTACTTC	CASSPGGTGGKYF	TRBV3-1	TRBJ2-7	NA	TRBD1
TGCAGTGCTGCTGACAGGGTGAGGAATCAGCCCCAGCATTTT	CSAADRVRNQPQHF	TRBV20-1	TRBJ1-5	many	TRBD1
TGTGCCAGCAGTCCCCTAGGCTTAGGTTACGAGCAGTACTTC	CASSPLGLGYEQYF	TRBV12-3/TRBV12-4	TRBJ2-7	NA	NA